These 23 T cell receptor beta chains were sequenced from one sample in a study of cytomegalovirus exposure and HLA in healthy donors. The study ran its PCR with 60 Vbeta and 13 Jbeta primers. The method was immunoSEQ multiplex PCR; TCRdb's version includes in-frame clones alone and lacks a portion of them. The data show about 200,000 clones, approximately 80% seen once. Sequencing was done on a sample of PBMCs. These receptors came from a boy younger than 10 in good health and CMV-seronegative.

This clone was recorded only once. CDR3 protein: CASSPGTGGLLSNQPQHF. CDR3 coding DNA: TGTGCCAGTAGTCCCGGGACAGGGGGCTTATTGAGCAATCAGCCCCAGCATTTT. The rearrangement joins TRBV19 to TRBJ1-5, with TRBD1 matching 12 bases. The CDR3 length is 18 residues. CDR1 is LNHDA and CDR2 is SQIVND in the germline V gene (reference sequence). With V trimmed by 5 bases and J by 1 base, 9 bases remained unmatched. Filled out from reference TRBV19 and TRBJ1-5, the complete variable domain reads DGGITQSPKYLFRKEGQNVTLSCEQNLNHDAMYWYRQDPGQGLRLIYYSQIVNDFQKGDIAEGYSVSREKKESFPLTVTSAQKNPTAFYLCASSPGTGGLLSNQPQHFGDGTRLSIL.

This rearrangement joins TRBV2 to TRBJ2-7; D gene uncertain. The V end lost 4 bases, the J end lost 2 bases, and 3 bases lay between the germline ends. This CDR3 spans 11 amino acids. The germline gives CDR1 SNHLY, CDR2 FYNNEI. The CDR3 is CASSATYEQYF. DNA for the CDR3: TGTGCCAGCAGTGCCACCTACGAGCAGTACTTC.

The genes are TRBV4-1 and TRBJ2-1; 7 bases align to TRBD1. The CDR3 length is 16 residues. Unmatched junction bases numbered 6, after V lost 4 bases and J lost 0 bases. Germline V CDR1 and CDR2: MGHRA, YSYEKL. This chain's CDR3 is CASSRPRGPSYNEQFF. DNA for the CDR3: TGCGCCAGCAGCCGTCCGAGGGGGCCCTCCTACAATGAGCAGTTCTTC.

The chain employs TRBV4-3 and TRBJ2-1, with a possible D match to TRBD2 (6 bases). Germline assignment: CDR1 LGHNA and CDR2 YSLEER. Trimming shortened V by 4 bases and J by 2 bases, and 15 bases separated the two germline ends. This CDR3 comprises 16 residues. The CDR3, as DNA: TGCGCCAGCAGCCCTGGGAGGAGTCCCGCCTACAATGAGCAGTTCTTC. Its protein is CASSPGRSPAYNEQFF.

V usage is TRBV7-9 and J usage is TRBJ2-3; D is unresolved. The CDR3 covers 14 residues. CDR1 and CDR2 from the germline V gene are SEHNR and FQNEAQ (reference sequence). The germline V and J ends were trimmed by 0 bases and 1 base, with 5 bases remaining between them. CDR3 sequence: CASSLAVGTDTQYF. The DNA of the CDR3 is TGTGCCAGCAGCTTAGCGGTAGGCACAGATACGCAGTATTTT.

Here the CDR3 reads CASSLVVGRAYEQYF. As DNA, the CDR3 is TGTGCCAGCAGCTTAGTAGTAGGGCGGGCCTACGAGCAGTACTTC. J is TRBJ2-7 and V is TRBV7-2; D possibly corresponds to TRBD2 (5 bases). The CDR3 length is 15 residues. The V gene's germline CDR1 is SGHTA and CDR2 FQGNSA. V gave up 1 base and J gave up 2 bases, with 12 bases separating them. Based on the CDR3 plus reference TRBV7-2 and TRBJ2-7, the full variable domain is GAGVSQSPSNKVTEKGKDVELRCDPISGHTALYWYRQSLGQGLEFLIYFQGNSAPDKSGLPSDRFSAERTGGSVSTLTIQRTQQEDSAVYLCASSLVVGRAYEQYFGPGTRLTVT.

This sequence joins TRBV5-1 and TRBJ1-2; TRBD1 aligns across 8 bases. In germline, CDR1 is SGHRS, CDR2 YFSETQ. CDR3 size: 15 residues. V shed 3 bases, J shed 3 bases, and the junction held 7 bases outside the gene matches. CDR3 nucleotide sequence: TGCGCCAGCAGCTCCACCGGGACAGGACACTATGGCTACACCTTC. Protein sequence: CASSSTGTGHYGYTF. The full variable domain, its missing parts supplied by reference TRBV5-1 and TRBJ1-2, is KAGVTQTPRYLIKTRGQQVTLSCSPISGHRSVSWYQQTPGQGLQFLFEYFSETQRNKGNFPGRFSGRQFSNSRSEMNVSTLELGDSALYLCASSSTGTGHYGYTFGSGTRLTVV.

The CDR3 DNA reads TGTGCCAGGGGAGGGGGACCTAACTATGGCTACACCTTC. Amino acid sequence: CARGGGPNYGYTF. The chain uses TRBV6-4 and TRBJ1-2, with a weak D call TRBD1 (6 bases). V dropped 9 bases and J dropped 0 bases, with 11 bases sitting between them. There are 13 residues in the CDR3. Germline CDR1 MRHNA, CDR2 SNTAGT.

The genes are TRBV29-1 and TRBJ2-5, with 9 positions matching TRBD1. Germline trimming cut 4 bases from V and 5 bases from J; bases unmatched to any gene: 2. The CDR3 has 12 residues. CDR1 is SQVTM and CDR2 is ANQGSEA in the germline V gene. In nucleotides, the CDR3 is TGCAGCGTTGGGGGGACAGGGGAGACCCAGTACTTC. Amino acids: CSVGGTGETQYF.

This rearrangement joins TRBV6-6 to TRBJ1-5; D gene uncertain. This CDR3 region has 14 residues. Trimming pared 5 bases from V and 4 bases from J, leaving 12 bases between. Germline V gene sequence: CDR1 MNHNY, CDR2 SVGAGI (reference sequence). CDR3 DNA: TGTGCCAGCAGTCCTTCCAGTCCAAATCAGCCCCAGCATTTT. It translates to CASSPSSPNQPQHF.

DNA for the CDR3: TGTGCCTGGAGTAACCCCCCGGGACACCTCAATCAGCCCCAGCATTTT. Translated, it gives CAWSNPPGHLNQPQHF. This chain joins TRBV30 and TRBJ1-5, with D possibly being TRBD1 (6 bases). With 2 bases removed from V and 3 bases from J, the gap between germline ends came to 17 bases. Per the germline V gene, CDR1 is GTSNPN and CDR2 is SVGIG (reference sequence). The CDR3 has 16 amino acids.

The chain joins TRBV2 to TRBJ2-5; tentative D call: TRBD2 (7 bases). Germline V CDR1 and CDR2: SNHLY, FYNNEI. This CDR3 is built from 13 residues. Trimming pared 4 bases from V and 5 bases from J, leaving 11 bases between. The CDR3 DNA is TGTGCCAGCAGTGGGGGGGGCAAGGAGACCCAGTACTTC. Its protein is CASSGGGKETQYF.

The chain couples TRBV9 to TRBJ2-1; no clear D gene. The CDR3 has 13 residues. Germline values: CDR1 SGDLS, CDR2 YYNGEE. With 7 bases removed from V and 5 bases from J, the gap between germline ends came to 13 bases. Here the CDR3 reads CASSFAANNEQFF. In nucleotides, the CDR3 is TGTGCCAGCTCCTTCGCGGCTAACAATGAGCAGTTCTTC.

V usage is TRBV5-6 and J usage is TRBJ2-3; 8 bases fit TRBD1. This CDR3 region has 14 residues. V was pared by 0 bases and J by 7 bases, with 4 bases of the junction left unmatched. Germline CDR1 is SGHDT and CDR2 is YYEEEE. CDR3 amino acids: CASSLGQGANTQYF. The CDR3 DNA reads TGTGCCAGCAGCTTGGGCCAGGGGGCAAATACGCAGTATTTT. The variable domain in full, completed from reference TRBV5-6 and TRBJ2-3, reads DAGVTQSPTHLIKTRGQQVTLRCSPKSGHDTVSWYQQALGQGPQFIFQYYEEEERQRGNFPDRFSGHQFPNYSSELNVNALLLGDSALYLCASSLGQGANTQYFGPGTRLTVL.

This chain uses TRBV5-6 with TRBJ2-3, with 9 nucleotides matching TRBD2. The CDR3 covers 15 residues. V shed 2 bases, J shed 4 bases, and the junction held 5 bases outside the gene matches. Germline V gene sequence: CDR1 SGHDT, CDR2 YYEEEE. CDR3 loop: CASSLGLAFADTQYF. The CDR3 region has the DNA TGTGCCAGCAGCTTAGGACTAGCGTTTGCAGATACGCAGTATTTT.

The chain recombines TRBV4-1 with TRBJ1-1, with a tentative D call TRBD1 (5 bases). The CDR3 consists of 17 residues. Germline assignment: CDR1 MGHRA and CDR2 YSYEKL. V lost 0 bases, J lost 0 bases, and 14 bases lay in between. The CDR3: CASSQDSIGGLNTEAFF. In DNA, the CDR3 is TGCGCCAGCAGCCAAGATTCAATCGGGGGTCTGAACACTGAAGCTTTCTTT.

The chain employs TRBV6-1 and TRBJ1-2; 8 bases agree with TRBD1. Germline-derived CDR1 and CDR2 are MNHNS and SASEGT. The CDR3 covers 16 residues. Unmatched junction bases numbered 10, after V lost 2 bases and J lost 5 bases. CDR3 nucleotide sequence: TGTGCCAGCAGTGAAACGTGGACAGGGAGGTCTTATGGCTACACCTTC. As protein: CASSETWTGRSYGYTF.

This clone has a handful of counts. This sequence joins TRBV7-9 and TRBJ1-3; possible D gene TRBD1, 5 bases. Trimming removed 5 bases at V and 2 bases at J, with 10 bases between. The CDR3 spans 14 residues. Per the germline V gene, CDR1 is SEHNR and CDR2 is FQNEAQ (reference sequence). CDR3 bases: TGTGCCAGCAGCCGGGGCGGGACTGGAAACACCATATATTTT. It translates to CASSRGGTGNTIYF.

CDR3 DNA: TGCGCCAGCAGCCAAGCACAGGGATCCTACGAGCAGTACTTC. This gives the protein CASSQAQGSYEQYF. V gene TRBV4-3 combines with J gene TRBJ2-5; D may be TRBD1 (6 bases). Gene TRBJ2-7 matches the end of the DNA better, so the J call may be wrong. The CDR3 consists of 14 residues. Germline-derived CDR1 and CDR2 are LGHNA and YSLEER.

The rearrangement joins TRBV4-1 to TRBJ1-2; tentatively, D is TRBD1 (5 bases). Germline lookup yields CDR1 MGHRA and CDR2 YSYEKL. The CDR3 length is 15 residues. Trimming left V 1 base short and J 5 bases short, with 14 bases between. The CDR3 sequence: CASSQGVDTTYGYTF. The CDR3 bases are TGCGCCAGCAGCCAAGGGGTGGACACGACTTATGGCTACACCTTC.

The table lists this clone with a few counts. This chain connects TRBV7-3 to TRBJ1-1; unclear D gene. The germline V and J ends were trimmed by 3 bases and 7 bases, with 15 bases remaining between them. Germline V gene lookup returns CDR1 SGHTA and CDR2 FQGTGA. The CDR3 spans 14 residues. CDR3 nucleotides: TGTGCCAGCAGCTTTCTGGGTGGTGAGGGTGAAGCTTTCTTT. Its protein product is CASSFLGGEGEAFF.

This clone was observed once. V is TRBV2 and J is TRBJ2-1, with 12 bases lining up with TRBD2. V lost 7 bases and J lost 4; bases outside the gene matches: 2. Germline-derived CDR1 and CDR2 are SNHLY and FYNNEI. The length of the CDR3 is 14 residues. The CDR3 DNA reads TGTGCCAGCATCGGACTAGCGGGGTACAATGAGCAGTTCTTC. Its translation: CASIGLAGYNEQFF.

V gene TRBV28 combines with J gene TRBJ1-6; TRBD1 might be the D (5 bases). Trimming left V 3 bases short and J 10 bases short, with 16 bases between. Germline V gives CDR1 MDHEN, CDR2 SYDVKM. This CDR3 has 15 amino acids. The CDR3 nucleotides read TGTGCCAGCAGTTTGCCGACGGACAACCTCTCACCCCTCCACTTT. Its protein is CASSLPTDNLSPLHF.